This T cell receptor (beta chain) was captured by sequencing in a study of cytomegalovirus exposure and HLA in healthy donors (dated by TCRdb to about 2017). Background on the whole study: An earlier analysis of approximately 550 of the donors reported approximately 270 Gb of sequence data and roughly 100 million unique TCR beta sequences from some 180 million T cells. Roughly 320 gigabases of sequencing data and around 88 million unique TCR sequences made up an early release that covered nearly 650 HLA-typed donors. Among the 398 genotyped donors, roughly 80% belonged to the genetic ancestry cluster associated with self-reported Caucasian donors. The study aimed to test whether cataloging public T cell receptors could reveal signatures of past pathogen exposure. The study profiled the T cell repertoires of some 610 subjects by immunosequencing and related them to cytomegalovirus serostatus. A separate validation cohort of 100 to 150 different subjects was used in addition to the approximately 700-subject first cohort. High-throughput TCR immunosequencing, statistical association of individual TCRs with disease status, and machine learning were combined to predict cytomegalovirus infection status. A later analysis re-examined previously published TCR beta repertoires from 500 to 700 donors and added high-resolution HLA genotyping to investigate patterns of TCR occurrence. Rather than drawing on any new phenotypic data, the later analysis identified candidate immune exposures from TCR beta sequences and the way those sequences occurred across donors. To decide whether each TCR beta V gene segment behaved as functional or pseudogenic, an earlier analysis of approximately 590 of the donors relied on high-throughput TCR beta sequencing. Donor age, sex, ethnicity and CMV serostatus were compiled together with the repertoire data. Genome-wide SNP genotypes for about 55% of the 666 donors were used in a later genetic analysis, which treated that subset as a discovery cohort. All discovery cohort repertoires had been generated using a single sequencing platform. Both class I and class II loci were covered by HLA typing, at four-digit resolution. Typing coverage differed by locus: A, B, C, DRB1 and DQB1 were typed in roughly 620-630 donors, DQA1 in roughly 500, DPA1 in over 600, and DPB1 in approximately 450. Because of strong linkage in the cohort, five DR-DQ haplotypes were treated as single units for association and clustering. On average, 235,054 unique TCR beta nucleotide sequences were sequenced per donor among 300 to 500 genotyped donors of the cohort, with 15% to 20% of those sequences being non-productive. The paper as a whole reports these results and caveats: In a later analysis, TCR association rates were found to vary across HLA loci, with the most associated TCRs seen for DRB1 alleles and the fewest for HLA-C alleles. According to a later analysis, parvovirus B19, influenza, CMV and Epstein-Barr virus appeared linked to several top co-occurrence clusters. In vitro tests confirmed that three of the cytomegalovirus-associated TCR beta chains recognize cytomegalovirus antigens. The cohort was sequenced for TCR beta chains only, and without alpha or paired-chain data the features that could be detected were limited. In a later analysis, HLA-associated TCR beta chains were found to be more clonally expanded and to have lower generation probabilities than equally common non-associated chains. Linkage disequilibrium might explain the correlated functional status among segregating V segments, but an unknown experimental factor could not be ruled out. A total of 150 to 200 TCR beta chains were listed by the study as associated with cytomegalovirus. A further reported finding was that TCR beta sequences accurately predicted the HLA-A and HLA-B alleles for most subjects in the first cohort. A later genetic analysis associated a missense DCLRE1C variant with V-gene and J-gene trimming of TCR beta chains, and an independent cohort replicated the association. According to the authors, the approach could potentially be generalized to other disease states and immunological phenotypes. Because HLA typing was unavailable for some donors at each locus, only the typed subset was used in association tests. Most CMV-associated TCR beta chains appeared to be HLA-restricted in a later analysis, and the HLA associations seemed to be driven largely by CMV exposure. In a later analysis, some 18,000 TCR beta sequences were associated with specific HLA alleles at a false discovery rate of 0.05. The classifier was reported to diagnose cytomegalovirus status with high specificity and sensitivity in both the original and validation cohorts. CMV serostatus was the only immune exposure information available for the cohort. Most TCR sequences were seen in very few donors, while some public TCRs were found in many individuals. Roughly uniform sequencing depth across donors was assumed in presence/absence analyses, although this assumption may not hold. Because the 87-base-pair reads could not distinguish some IMGT-functional V segments, including TRBV6-2 and TRBV6-3, those segments were excluded. Broadly in line with IMGT annotations, most TCR beta V segments showed up in productive rearrangements about 87% or about 30% of the time in an earlier analysis of 587 of the donors. Strong co-occurrence of HLA alleles, especially DR and DQ, made assigning TCR associations to individual alleles difficult. A cluster of highly shared sequence variants was judged likely to represent a technical artifact of the sequencing pipeline. The earlier analysis of 587 of the donors excluded 15 to 20 rarely observed V segments, including chromosome 9 orphons, because counts were too low. According to a later genetic analysis, donors in an Asian-associated ancestry cluster had fewer N-insertions in productive TCRs than the roughly 660-donor mean.

The cohort consisted of hundreds of healthy bone marrow donors. At the time of sampling, every cohort member was nominally healthy, though immune exposures that went unrecorded were likely present. The donor tested CMV seropositive and was one of the 289 seropositive cohort members. A peripheral blood sample was collected from each donor, and TCR beta sequencing was performed on peripheral blood mononuclear cells. The Qiagen DNeasy Blood Extraction Kit was used to extract genomic DNA from the blood cell samples. Including the terminal cysteine and phenylalanine, the CDR3 comprises 14 residues. Of the read, only the CDR3 DNA is kept; its 42 bases are in frame from base 1. Sequences SEHNR (CDR1) and FQNEAQ (CDR2) are obtained from the germline V gene (reference sequence). V is reduced by 5 bases and J by 0 bases, leaving a spacing of 10 bases between them. Points on this clone: Its antigen is unknown. One base away there is no much larger clone; base qualities are not given.

The library was prepared using the immunoSEQ multiplex PCR assay. For the multiplex PCR, a mixture combining 60 forward primers for TCR Vbeta segments and 13 reverse primers for TCR Jbeta segments was used. The CDR3 region of rearranged TCR beta genes was amplified from genomic DNA by a multiplex PCR assay. The amplified TCR beta libraries were sequenced on the Illumina HiSeq System as 87-base-pair reads. The original pipeline was this. Across the 670 or so repertoires, a later analysis counted some 80 million unique TCR beta chains, some 11 million of which were shared by at least two donors. Raw reads were error-corrected and collapsed into unique sequences by a nearest-neighbor algorithm in which closely related sequences were merged to remove PCR and sequencing errors. To assign V, D and J gene segments, CDR3 sequences were aligned to IMGT reference sequences. For a sequence to be retained, a match of at least six nucleotides was required to both a V gene segment and a J gene segment. Rearrangements were called productive when the CDR3 lacked stop codons and stayed in frame with V and J; all others were non-productive. Following IMGT convention, CDR3 was defined as the stretch from the second conserved V-encoded cysteine up to the conserved J-encoded phenylalanine. Sequences without an unambiguous match to a single V gene segment were excluded from the earlier analysis of 450 to 650 of the donors. In an earlier analysis of a few hundred of the donors, V segments were called functional above 56.7% productive rearrangements and were called segregating when the between-donor standard deviation exceeded 5%. A statistical classification framework was built to diagnose cytomegalovirus status from the catalog of TCR beta chain sequences. In a later analysis, V and J genes were assigned by comparing TCR nucleotide sequences against IMGT/GENE-DB human TR gene sequences. The TCRdist pipeline was used in a later analysis to assign CDR3 sequences and most-parsimonious VDJ recombination scenarios. In a later analysis, each TCR beta chain was defined by its CDR3 amino acid sequence together with its V-gene family, and reads lacking a unique V-gene family were excluded. As a way to deal with suspected cross-contamination and a sequencing artifact, a later analysis dropped 450 to 600 nucleotide sequences that were highly shared and had low generation probability. For each public chain, a later analysis derived a clonal expansion index from normalized ranks of inferred template counts within each repertoire. Generation probabilities in a later analysis came from a VDJ recombination model fitted to out-of-frame rearrangements, and those results were checked against IGoR. In a later analysis, hypergeometric tests were used to score TCR-TCR, TCR-HLA and TCR-CMV co-occurrence, with a repertoire-size bias correction applied to TCR pairs. False discovery rates were estimated in a later analysis by permuting HLA or CMV assignments 20 times. A later analysis grouped co-occurring TCRs with DBSCAN, adding TCRdist sequence similarity when clustering within HLA-allele-positive subsets. Co-occurrence clustering excluded repertoires with fewer than 30,000 or more than 120,000 public chains, plus five with anomalous nucleotide sharing. The table comes from immuneACCESS by way of TCRdb, which keeps in-frame sequences with V and J called. Part of the clones is missing from these tables; in studies checked, under half for an unresolved V gene and the rest for unknown reasons. Clone size and the V and J calls come from that table; the DNA yielded D and trimming. Here the sample has roughly 77,000 clones; about two thirds occur a single time. Together, the top ten hold around 10% of the sample.

Recombination joined TRBV7-9 with TRBJ1-2; the D gene is perhaps TRBD1, on 6 matching bases. The sequencing input was PBMCs. The clonotype was recovered from a woman aged 40 to 50 in good health and CMV-seropositive. The CDR3 protein sequence reads: CASSAGTTNYGYTF. Read as DNA, the sequence is TGTGCCAGCAGCGCCGGGACAACTAACTATGGCTACACCTTC.